This TCR beta chain stems from a study of blood T cell repertoires in COVID-19. At the level of the study: The cDNA or gDNA used as material had been derived from T cells, B-cell-depleted T cells, or PBMCs.

As processed by the authors: How many nucleated cells were present was estimated from reference gene primer amplification. Libraries were prepared by immunoSEQ multiplex PCR; TCRdb keeps only in-frame clonotypes and omits some of them. Clone size and V and J calls were adopted from that table, with D and trimming inferred from the DNA. The data contain about 210,000 clones, roughly 86% of them seen just once; the ten biggest clones take up 10% to 15%. The TCR sequence derives from a woman aged 35 to 49 with acute or convalescent COVID-19. The sequencing sample was made of peripheral blood.

The CDR3 coding sequence is TGTGCCAGCTCTTACCGGGACAGGTCGCTCTCTGGGGCCAACGTCCTGACTTTC. This sequence encodes CASSYRDRSLSGANVLTF. The rearrangement joins TRBV18 to TRBJ2-6, with TRBD1 matching over 8 bases. Germline V CDR1 and CDR2: KGHSH, LQKENI. Unmatched junction bases numbered 10, after V lost 6 bases and J lost 0 bases. The CDR3 consists of 18 residues.